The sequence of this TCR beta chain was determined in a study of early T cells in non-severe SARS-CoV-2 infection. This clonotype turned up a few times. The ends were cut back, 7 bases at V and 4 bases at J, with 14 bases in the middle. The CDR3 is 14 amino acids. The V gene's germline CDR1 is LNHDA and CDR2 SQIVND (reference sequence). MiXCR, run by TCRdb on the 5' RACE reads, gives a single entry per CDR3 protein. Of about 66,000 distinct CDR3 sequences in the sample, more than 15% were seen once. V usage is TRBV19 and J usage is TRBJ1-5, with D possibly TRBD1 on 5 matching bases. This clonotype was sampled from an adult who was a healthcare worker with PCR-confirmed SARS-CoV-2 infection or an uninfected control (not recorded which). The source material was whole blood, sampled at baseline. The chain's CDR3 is CASTRGDENQPQHF. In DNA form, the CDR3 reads TGTGCCAGTACGAGGGGAGACGAAAATCAGCCCCAGCATTTT. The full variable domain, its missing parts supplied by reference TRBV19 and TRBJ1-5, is DGGITQSPKYLFRKEGQNVTLSCEQNLNHDAMYWYRQDPGQGLRLIYYSQIVNDFQKGDIAEGYSVSREKKESFPLTVTSAQKNPTAFYLCASTRGDENQPQHFGDGTRLSIL.